The subject of this entry is one T cell receptor (beta chain). This record comes from a study of shared clonotypes between healthy human individuals. Data came from immunoSEQ multiplex PCR; TCRdb stores just in-frame clones and leaves some out. Here the sample spans around 2,000,000 clones, around 96% being singletons. The naive CD8 fraction comprised CD45RO-negative cells positively selected for CCR7 and excluded terminally differentiated effector memory CD45RA+ cells. The sequenced sample consisted of naive CD8+ T cells sorted from blood. This TCR derives from a man between 18 and 29 years old in good health.

The CDR3 protein is CASSARPGQGTNEQYF. Here the CDR3 DNA reads TGTGCCAGCAGCGCCCGCCCTGGGCAGGGGACGAACGAGCAGTACTTC. This rearrangement joins TRBV9 to TRBJ2-7; a weak D match, TRBD1 (6 bases). Germline V gene lookup returns CDR1 SGDLS and CDR2 YYNGEE. Trimming cost V 3 bases and J 5 bases, with 21 bases left between them. This CDR3 contains 16 residues.